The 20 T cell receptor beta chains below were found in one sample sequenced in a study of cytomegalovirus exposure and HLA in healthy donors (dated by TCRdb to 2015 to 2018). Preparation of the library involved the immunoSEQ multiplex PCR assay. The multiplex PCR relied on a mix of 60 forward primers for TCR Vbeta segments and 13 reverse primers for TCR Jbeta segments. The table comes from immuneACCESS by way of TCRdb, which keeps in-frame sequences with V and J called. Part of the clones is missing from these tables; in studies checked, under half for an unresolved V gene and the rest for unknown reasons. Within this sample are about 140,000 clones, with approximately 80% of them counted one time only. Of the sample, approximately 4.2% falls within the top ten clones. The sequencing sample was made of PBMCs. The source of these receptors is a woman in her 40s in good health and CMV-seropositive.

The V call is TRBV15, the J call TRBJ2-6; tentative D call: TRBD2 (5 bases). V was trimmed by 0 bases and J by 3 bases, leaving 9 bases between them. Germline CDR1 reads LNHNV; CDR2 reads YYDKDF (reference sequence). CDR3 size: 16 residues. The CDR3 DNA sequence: TGTGCCACCAGCAGAGATCGGGGAAGTGGGGCCAACGTCCTGACTTTC. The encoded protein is CATSRDRGSGANVLTF. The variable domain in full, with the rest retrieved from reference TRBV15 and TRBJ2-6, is DAMVIQNPRYQVTQFGKPVTLSCSQTLNHNVMYWYQQKSSQAPKLLFHYYDKDFNNEADTPDNFQSRRPNTSFCFLDIRSPGLGDTAMYLCATSRDRGSGANVLTFGAGSRLTVL.

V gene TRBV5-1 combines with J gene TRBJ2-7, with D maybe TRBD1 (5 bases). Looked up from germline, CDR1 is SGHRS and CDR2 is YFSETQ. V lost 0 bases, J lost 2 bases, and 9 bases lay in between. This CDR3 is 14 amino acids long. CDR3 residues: CASSLGQTAYEQYF. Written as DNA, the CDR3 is TGCGCCAGCAGCTTGGGACAGACAGCCTACGAGCAGTACTTC. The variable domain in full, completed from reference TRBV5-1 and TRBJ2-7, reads KAGVTQTPRYLIKTRGQQVTLSCSPISGHRSVSWYQQTPGQGLQFLFEYFSETQRNKGNFPGRFSGRQFSNSRSEMNVSTLELGDSALYLCASSLGQTAYEQYFGPGTRLTVT.

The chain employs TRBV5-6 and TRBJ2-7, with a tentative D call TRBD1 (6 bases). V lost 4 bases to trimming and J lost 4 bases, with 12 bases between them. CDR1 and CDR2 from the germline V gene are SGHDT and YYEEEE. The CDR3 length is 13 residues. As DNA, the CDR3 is TGTGCCAGCAGCGTTGGGACACCTTACGAGCAGTACTTC. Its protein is CASSVGTPYEQYF. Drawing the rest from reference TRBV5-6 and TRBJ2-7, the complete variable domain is DAGVTQSPTHLIKTRGQQVTLRCSPKSGHDTVSWYQQALGQGPQFIFQYYEEEERQRGNFPDRFSGHQFPNYSSELNVNALLLGDSALYLCASSVGTPYEQYFGPGTRLTVT.

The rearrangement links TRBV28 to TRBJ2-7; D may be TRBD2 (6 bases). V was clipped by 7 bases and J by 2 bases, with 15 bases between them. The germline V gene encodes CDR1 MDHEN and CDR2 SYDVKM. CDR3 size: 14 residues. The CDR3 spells CASIQRERAYEQYF. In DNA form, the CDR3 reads TGTGCCAGCATTCAACGGGAGAGAGCCTACGAGCAGTACTTC.

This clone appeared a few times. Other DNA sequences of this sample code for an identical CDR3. CDR3 amino acids: CASSPGQYSNQPQHF. CDR3 coding DNA: TGCGCCAGCAGCCCAGGACAGTATAGCAATCAGCCCCAGCATTTT. The V gene is TRBV5-1, the J gene TRBJ1-5, with D possibly being TRBD1 (6 bases). V was clipped by 4 bases and J by 0 bases, with 11 bases between them. Germline V gives CDR1 SGHRS, CDR2 YFSETQ. This CDR3 comprises 15 residues.

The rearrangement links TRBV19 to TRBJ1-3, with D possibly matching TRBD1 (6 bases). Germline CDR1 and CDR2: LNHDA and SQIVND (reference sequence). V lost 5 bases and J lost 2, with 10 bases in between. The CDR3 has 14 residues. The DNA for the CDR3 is TGTGCCAGTAGTCACAGGGAGCCTGGAAACACCATATATTTT. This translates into CASSHREPGNTIYF.

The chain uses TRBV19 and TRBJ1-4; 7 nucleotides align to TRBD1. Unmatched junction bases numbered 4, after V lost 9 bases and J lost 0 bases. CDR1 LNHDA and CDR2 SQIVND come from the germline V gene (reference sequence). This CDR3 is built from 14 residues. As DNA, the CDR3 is TGTGCCAGCAAGGGGGCGGCAACTAATGAAAAACTGTTTTTT. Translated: CASKGAATNEKLFF.

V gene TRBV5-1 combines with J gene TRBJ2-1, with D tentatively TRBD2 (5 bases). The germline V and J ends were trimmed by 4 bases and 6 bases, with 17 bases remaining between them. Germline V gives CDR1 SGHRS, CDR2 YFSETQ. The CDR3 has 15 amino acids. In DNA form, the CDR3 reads TGCGCCAGCAGCCTCCTAGCAGCCGGGATCAATGAGCAGTTCTTC. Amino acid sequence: CASSLLAAGINEQFF.

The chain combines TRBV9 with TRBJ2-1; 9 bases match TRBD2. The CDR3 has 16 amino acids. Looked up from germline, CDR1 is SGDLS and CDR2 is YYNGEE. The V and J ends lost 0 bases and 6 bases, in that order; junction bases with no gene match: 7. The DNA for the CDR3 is TGTGCCAGCAGCGTAGCTGGCGGGGGGGCAGGCAATGAGCAGTTCTTC. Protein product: CASSVAGGGAGNEQFF.

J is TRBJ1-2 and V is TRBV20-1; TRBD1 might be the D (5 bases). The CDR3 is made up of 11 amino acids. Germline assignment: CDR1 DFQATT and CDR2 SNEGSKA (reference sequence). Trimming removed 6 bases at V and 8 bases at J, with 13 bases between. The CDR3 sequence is CSAPDRQGYTF. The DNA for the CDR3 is TGCAGTGCCCCCGACAGACAAGGCTACACCTTC.

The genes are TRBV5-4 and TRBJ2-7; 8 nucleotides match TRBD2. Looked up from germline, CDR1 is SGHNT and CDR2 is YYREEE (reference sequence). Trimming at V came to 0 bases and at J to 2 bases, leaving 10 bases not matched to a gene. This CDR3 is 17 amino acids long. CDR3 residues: CASSLGGLVAGTYEQYF. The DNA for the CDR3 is TGTGCCAGCAGCTTGGGAGGACTAGTAGCGGGGACCTACGAGCAGTACTTC.

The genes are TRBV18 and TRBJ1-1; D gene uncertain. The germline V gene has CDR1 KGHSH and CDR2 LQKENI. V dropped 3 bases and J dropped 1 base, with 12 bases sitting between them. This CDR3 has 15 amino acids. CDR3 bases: TGTGCCAGCTCACCGAGTTCACAGTCGAACACTGAAGCTTTCTTT. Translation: CASSPSSQSNTEAFF.

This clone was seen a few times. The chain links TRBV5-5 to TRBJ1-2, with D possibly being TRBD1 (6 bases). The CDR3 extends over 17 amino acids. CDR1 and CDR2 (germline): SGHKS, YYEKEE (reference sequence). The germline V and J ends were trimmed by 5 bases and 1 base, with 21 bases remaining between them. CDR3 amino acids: CASSTNPGDTINYGYTF. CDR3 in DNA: TGTGCCAGCAGTACCAACCCAGGGGACACGATTAACTATGGCTACACCTTC.

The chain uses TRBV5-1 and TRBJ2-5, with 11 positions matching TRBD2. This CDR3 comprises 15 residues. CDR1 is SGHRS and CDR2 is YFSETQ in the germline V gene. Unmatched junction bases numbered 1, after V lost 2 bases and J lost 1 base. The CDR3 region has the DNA TGCGCCAGCAGCTTTAGCGGGGGGGCCCAAGAGACCCAGTACTTC. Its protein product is CASSFSGGAQETQYF. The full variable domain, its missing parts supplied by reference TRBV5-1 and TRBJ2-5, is KAGVTQTPRYLIKTRGQQVTLSCSPISGHRSVSWYQQTPGQGLQFLFEYFSETQRNKGNFPGRFSGRQFSNSRSEMNVSTLELGDSALYLCASSFSGGAQETQYFGPGTRLLVL.

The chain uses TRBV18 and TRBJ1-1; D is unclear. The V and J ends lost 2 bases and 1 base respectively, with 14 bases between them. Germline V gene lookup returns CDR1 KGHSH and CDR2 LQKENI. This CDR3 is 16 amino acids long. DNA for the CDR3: TGTGCCAGCTCACCAGTATTCGAGGGTTGGAACACTGAAGCTTTCTTT. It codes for CASSPVFEGWNTEAFF.

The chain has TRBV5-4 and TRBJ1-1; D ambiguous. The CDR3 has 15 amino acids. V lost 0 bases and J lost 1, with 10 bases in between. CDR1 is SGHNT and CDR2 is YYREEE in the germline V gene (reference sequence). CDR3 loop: CASSLAGGRNTEAFF. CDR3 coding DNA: TGTGCCAGCAGCTTGGCGGGTGGCAGGAACACTGAAGCTTTCTTT.

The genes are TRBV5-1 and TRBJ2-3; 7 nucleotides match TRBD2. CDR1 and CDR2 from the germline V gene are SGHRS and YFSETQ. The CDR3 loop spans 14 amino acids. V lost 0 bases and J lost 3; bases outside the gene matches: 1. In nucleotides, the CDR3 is TGCGCCAGCAGCTTGGAAGCGGGGACAGATACGCAGTATTTT. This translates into CASSLEAGTDTQYF. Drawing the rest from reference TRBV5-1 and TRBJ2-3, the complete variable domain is KAGVTQTPRYLIKTRGQQVTLSCSPISGHRSVSWYQQTPGQGLQFLFEYFSETQRNKGNFPGRFSGRQFSNSRSEMNVSTLELGDSALYLCASSLEAGTDTQYFGPGTRLTVL.

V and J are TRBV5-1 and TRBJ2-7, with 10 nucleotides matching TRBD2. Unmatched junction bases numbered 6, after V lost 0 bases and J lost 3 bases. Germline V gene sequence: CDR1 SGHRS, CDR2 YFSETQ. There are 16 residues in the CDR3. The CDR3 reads CASSLEPSGGFYEQYF. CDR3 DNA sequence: TGCGCCAGCAGCTTGGAGCCTAGCGGGGGTTTCTACGAGCAGTACTTC.

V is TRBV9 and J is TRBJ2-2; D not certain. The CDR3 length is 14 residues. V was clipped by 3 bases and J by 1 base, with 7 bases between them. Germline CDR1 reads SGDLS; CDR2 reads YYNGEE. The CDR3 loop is CASSDRQNTGELFF. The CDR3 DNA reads TGTGCCAGCAGCGACAGACAGAACACCGGGGAGCTGTTTTTT.

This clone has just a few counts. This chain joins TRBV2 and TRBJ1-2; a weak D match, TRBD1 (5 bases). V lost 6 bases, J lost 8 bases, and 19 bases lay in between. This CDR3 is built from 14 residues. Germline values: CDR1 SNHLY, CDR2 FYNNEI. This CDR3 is CASSLNRGGKGYTF. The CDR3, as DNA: TGTGCCAGCAGCCTTAATAGGGGCGGTAAGGGCTACACCTTC.